Given below is one T cell receptor (beta chain) in context. TCRdb keeps only in-frame clones here, not all; method: immunoSEQ multiplex PCR. The profile shows roughly 76,000 clones, 75% to 90% of them singletons. The CDR3 spans 13 residues. V was pared by 3 bases and J by 3 bases, with 8 bases between. Germline CDR1 is MDHEN and CDR2 is SYDVKM. The data derive from a study of blood T cell repertoires in COVID-19. Overall study: Collection of acute and convalescent COVID-19 samples took place in the United States, Italy and Spain. Nucleic acid was either cDNA or gDNA, and it came from T cells, B-cell-depleted T cells, or PBMCs.

This receptor was obtained from a man between 65 and 79 years old with active or convalescent COVID-19. Sample: peripheral blood. The chain recombines TRBV28 with TRBJ1-1, with D perhaps TRBD1 (5 bases). CDR3 region: CASSLIGDTEAFF. For the CDR3, the DNA is TGTGCCAGCAGTTTGATAGGGGACACTGAAGCTTTCTTT.